This T cell receptor (beta chain) was captured in a study of blood T cell repertoires in COVID-19. The assay was immunoSEQ multiplex PCR, and TCRdb's table has in-frame clones only and misses some. The sample consists of about 370,000 clones, roughly nine tenths of them appearing once. Germline CDR1 SGDLS, CDR2 YYNGEE. V shed 2 bases and J shed 4 bases, with 6 bases lying between them. The length of the CDR3 is 12 residues. This chain links TRBV9 with TRBJ1-2; no definite D call. Sequencing was done on a sample of peripheral blood. This sequence was found in a woman between 25 and 40 years old with COVID-19, enrolled during active disease. The CDR3 DNA follows: TGTGCCAGCAGCGTGAGTGTCTATGGCTACACCTTC. Encoded protein: CASSVSVYGYTF.